Below are 25 T cell receptor beta chains sequenced from a single sample in a study of blood T cell repertoires in COVID-19 (dated by TCRdb to the early 2020s). The library came from the immunoSEQ multiplex PCR assay. Here the immuneACCESS table is served through TCRdb, limited to in-frame sequences with V and J called. Missing clones are a known gap in these copies; in checked studies unresolved V genes cover under half, and the rest lacks a known reason. For this sample there are about 270,000 clones; approximately 85% appear just once. Of the sample, approximately 5% is held by the ten largest clones. The sequencing sample was made of peripheral blood. Receptors originate from a woman at least 80 years old with COVID-19, enrolled during active disease.

This clone has only a few counts. The chain uses TRBV19 and TRBJ2-6; 11 bases align to TRBD2. Trimming took 3 bases from V and 2 from J; bases not matched to a gene: 9. The CDR3 is 19 amino acids. From germline, CDR1 is LNHDA and CDR2 SQIVND (reference sequence). The DNA of the CDR3 is TGTGCCAGTAGTATTGGGCTAGCGGGGGGTGTCGCTGGGGCCAACGTCCTGACTTTC. It codes for CASSIGLAGGVAGANVLTF.

The genes are TRBV6-5 and TRBJ1-2; TRBD1 agrees at 7 bases. The CDR3 length is 13 residues. Trimming at V came to 6 bases and at J to 7 bases, leaving 8 bases not matched to a gene. CDR1 is MNHEY and CDR2 is SVGAGI in the germline V gene. The DNA of the CDR3 is TGTGCCAGCAGCCAGACAGGGCGGGCTGGCTACACCTTC. Protein product: CASSQTGRAGYTF.

This CDR3 is CASSGGRGVYNSPLHF. CDR3 bases: TGCGCCAGCAGTGGGGGTCGGGGGGTTTATAATTCACCCCTCCACTTT. The rearrangement joins TRBV10-1 to TRBJ1-6; D is possibly TRBD1 (5 bases). The ends were cut back, 4 bases at V and 4 bases at J, with 14 bases in the middle. This CDR3 has 16 amino acids. Germline CDR1 reads WNHNN; CDR2 reads SYGVQD (reference sequence).

Only one count was recorded for this clone. The rearrangement joins TRBV6-5 to TRBJ2-3; a weak D match, TRBD2 (6 bases). The CDR3 runs 11 residues. The germline V gene has CDR1 MNHEY and CDR2 SVGAGI. V lost 6 bases to trimming and J lost 5 bases, with 6 bases between them. DNA of the CDR3: TGTGCCAGCAGGCGGGGAGATACGCAGTATTTT. Protein product: CASRRGDTQYF.

The chain joins TRBV3-1 (or the pseudogene TRBV3-2) to TRBJ1-1; D is ambiguous. Germline V gene data show CDR1 as LGHDT and CDR2 as YNNKEL (reference sequence). Trimming took 4 bases from V and 1 from J, leaving 13 bases between them. This CDR3 comprises 15 residues. The CDR3 DNA is TGTGCCAGCAGCCCCCTAGGCGGTCGGAACACTGAAGCTTTCTTT. This encodes CASSPLGGRNTEAFF.

The chain links TRBV7-9 to TRBJ1-2; unclear D gene. The V end lost 3 bases, the J end lost 6 bases, and 11 bases lay between the germline ends. The CDR3 contains 13 residues. Germline values: CDR1 SEHNR, CDR2 FQNEAQ (reference sequence). CDR3 DNA: TGTGCCAGCAGCTTTGGGCCCGGCCATGGCTACACCTTC. Amino acid sequence: CASSFGPGHGYTF.

A single count supports this clone. The chain links TRBV28 to TRBJ1-6; the D gene is possibly TRBD1 (5 bases). Trimming pared 8 bases from V and 1 base from J, leaving 12 bases between. Germline CDR1 reads MDHEN; CDR2 reads SYDVKM. The CDR3 is 15 amino acids. CDR3 amino acids: CASSWRGSYNSPLHF. For the CDR3, the DNA is TGTGCCAGCTCTTGGCGGGGGTCCTATAATTCACCCCTCCACTTT.

The V call is TRBV19, the J call TRBJ1-5; 8 bases agree with TRBD1. Germline values: CDR1 LNHDA, CDR2 SQIVND (reference sequence). Trimming at V came to 1 base and at J to 1 base, leaving 3 bases not matched to a gene. The CDR3 spans 16 residues. DNA of the CDR3: TGTGCCAGTAGTATAGGGACAGGGAACAGCAATCAGCCCCAGCATTTT. Encoded protein: CASSIGTGNSNQPQHF.

The chain joins TRBV4-1 to TRBJ2-1; 10 bases agree with TRBD2. This CDR3 is built from 18 residues. Germline assignment: CDR1 MGHRA and CDR2 YSYEKL. V dropped 2 bases and J dropped 10; count of bases not matched to a gene: 17. This chain's CDR3 is CASSQTPQGQRGGREQFF. Written as DNA, the CDR3 is TGCGCCAGCAGCCAAACACCCCAGGGACAGCGGGGGGGCCGGGAGCAGTTCTTC.

This sequence joins TRBV3-1 (or the pseudogene TRBV3-2) and TRBJ2-3; the match to TRBD1 covers 7 bases. Looked up from germline, CDR1 is LGHDT and CDR2 is YNNKEL (reference sequence). The junction had 5 bases not matched to a gene; V was cut back by 4 bases and J by 1 base. This CDR3 spans 15 amino acids. CDR3 nucleotide sequence: TGTGCCAGCAGCCCACAGGGGTCGGGCACAGATACGCAGTATTTT. This encodes CASSPQGSGTDTQYF.

The genes are TRBV3-1 (or the pseudogene TRBV3-2) and TRBJ2-1; D is possibly TRBD1 (5 bases). Germline loops: CDR1 LGHDT, CDR2 YNNKEL (reference sequence). The germline V and J ends were trimmed by 3 bases and 5 bases, with 8 bases remaining between them. The CDR3 length is 13 residues. CDR3 bases: TGTGCCAGCAGCCAGTCAGGGAACAATGAGCAGTTCTTC. This sequence encodes CASSQSGNNEQFF.

This clone occurred once. DNA for the CDR3: TGTGCCGCCAAGGGTTCGGGGGGTAGCAATCAGCCCCAGCATTTT. This codes for CAAKGSGGSNQPQHF. The V and J genes are TRBV10-3 and TRBJ1-5, with D possibly TRBD1 on 5 matching bases. V was trimmed by 11 bases and J by 0 bases, leaving 17 bases between them. The CDR3 covers 15 residues. The germline CDR1 and CDR2 sequences are ENHRY and SYGVKD.

Only one count was recorded for this clone. The gene calls are TRBV7-2 and TRBJ1-5; D not resolved. Germline values: CDR1 SGHTA, CDR2 FQGNSA. Trimming stripped 1 base from V and 7 bases from J, with 11 bases between. This CDR3 has 14 residues. CDR3 DNA sequence: TGTGCCAGCAGCTTAGGCGCGGGCCCCCAGCCCCAGCATTTT. Protein: CASSLGAGPQPQHF.

The chain uses TRBV18 and TRBJ1-1; D might be TRBD1 (6 bases). The V and J ends lost 1 base and 11 bases respectively, with 17 bases between them. Germline V lookup: CDR1 KGHSH, CDR2 LQKENI. The length of the CDR3 is 14 residues. The CDR3 DNA sequence: TGTGCCAGCTCACCACAAGGACAGCTACCCGAGGCTTTCTTT. Amino acids: CASSPQGQLPEAFF.

V usage is TRBV10-3 and J usage is TRBJ2-3, with a tentative D call TRBD2 (6 bases). Trimming shortened V by 7 bases and J by 2 bases, and 13 bases separated the two germline ends. The germline gives CDR1 ENHRY, CDR2 SYGVKD. The CDR3 length is 14 residues. In nucleotides, the CDR3 is TGTGCCATCACGACGGGGAGGACCACAGATACGCAGTATTTT. It encodes CAITTGRTTDTQYF.

J is TRBJ1-1 and V is TRBV19; 8 bases align to TRBD1. The CDR3 sequence is 13 residues long. V shed 4 bases and J 8 bases; nucleotides not matched to a gene: 6. The germline V gene encodes CDR1 LNHDA and CDR2 SQIVND (reference sequence). CDR3 in DNA: TGTGCCAGTAGTACCCGGACAGGGTTGGAAGCTTTCTTT. Its protein product is CASSTRTGLEAFF.

This clone was counted between two and nine times. This chain joins TRBV7-8 and TRBJ1-1; the match to TRBD1 covers 7 bases. The length of the CDR3 is 12 residues. The germline gives CDR1 SGHVS, CDR2 FQNEAQ. The ends lost 2 bases at V and 6 bases at J; junction bases unmatched: 0. CDR3 in amino acids: CASSLQGAEAFF. In DNA, the CDR3 is TGTGCCAGCAGCTTACAGGGGGCTGAAGCTTTCTTT.

The chain has TRBV10-3 and TRBJ1-2; D is unclear. The CDR3 extends over 13 amino acids. From germline, CDR1 is ENHRY and CDR2 SYGVKD. The germline V and J ends were trimmed by 2 bases and 6 bases, with 10 bases remaining between them. The CDR3 loop is CAISERGENGYTF. CDR3 coding DNA: TGTGCCATCAGTGAGCGGGGTGAGAATGGCTACACCTTC.

The gene calls are TRBV7-9 and TRBJ1-1, with 7 bases that match TRBD1. The germline CDR1 and CDR2 sequences are SEHNR and FQNEAQ (reference sequence). V dropped 0 bases and J dropped 4; count of bases not matched to a gene: 5. The CDR3 is 15 residues long. CDR3 in DNA: TGTGCCAGCAGCTTAGCAACAGGGGTCGGCACTGAAGCTTTCTTT. It encodes CASSLATGVGTEAFF.

The chain has TRBV6-5 and TRBJ1-5, with D uncertain. The V gene's germline CDR1 is MNHEY and CDR2 SVGAGI. CDR3 size: 14 residues. Trimming shortened V by 6 bases and J by 3 bases, and 12 bases separated the two germline ends. The CDR3 is CASSRGNVNQPQHF. The CDR3 coding sequence is TGTGCCAGCAGCCGCGGGAACGTCAATCAGCCCCAGCATTTT.

CDR3 loop: CASSPRLGHTDTQYF. The CDR3 coding sequence is TGTGCCAGCAGCCCACGGCTGGGACACACAGATACGCAGTATTTT. The rearrangement links TRBV7-2 to TRBJ2-3, with D perhaps TRBD1 (6 bases). Deletions cut 5 bases from V and 2 bases from J, with 14 bases between. In germline, CDR1 is SGHTA, CDR2 FQGNSA. This CDR3 comprises 15 residues. Drawing the rest from reference TRBV7-2 and TRBJ2-3, the complete variable domain is GAGVSQSPSNKVTEKGKDVELRCDPISGHTALYWYRQSLGQGLEFLIYFQGNSAPDKSGLPSDRFSAERTGGSVSTLTIQRTQQEDSAVYLCASSPRLGHTDTQYFGPGTRLTVL.

The chain is built from TRBV30 and TRBJ1-4; the match to TRBD1 covers 7 bases. From germline, CDR1 is GTSNPN and CDR2 SVGIG (reference sequence). The CDR3 consists of 13 residues. Unmatched junction bases numbered 6, after V lost 7 bases and J lost 4 bases. DNA of the CDR3: TGTGCCTATTCTGGACAGGTTAATGAAAAACTGTTTTTT. Translating it yields CAYSGQVNEKLFF.

This rearrangement joins TRBV28 to TRBJ1-2, with a possible D match to TRBD1 (5 bases). The CDR3 runs to 15 residues. Trimming left V 5 bases short and J 0 bases short, with 13 bases between. Germline CDR1 is MDHEN and CDR2 is SYDVKM. CDR3 loop: CASSPPEGPNYGYTF. The CDR3 coding sequence is TGTGCCAGCAGTCCTCCGGAGGGGCCTAACTATGGCTACACCTTC.

The V call is TRBV18, the J call TRBJ1-2, with 10 positions matching TRBD1. This CDR3 contains 15 residues. Germline loops: CDR1 KGHSH, CDR2 LQKENI. Unmatched junction bases numbered 5, after V lost 0 bases and J lost 7 bases. CDR3 loop: CASSPPKTGGRGYTF. CDR3 DNA sequence: TGTGCCAGCTCACCACCGAAGACAGGGGGCCGTGGCTACACCTTC.

V and J are TRBV18 and TRBJ1-4; D perhaps matches TRBD1 (5 bases). Trimming stripped 3 bases from V and 0 bases from J, with 17 bases between. The CDR3 sequence is 18 residues long. Germline V CDR1 and CDR2: KGHSH, LQKENI. The CDR3 DNA follows: TGTGCCAGCTCACCTCTCTCATCCTCAGGGTCAACTAATGAAAAACTGTTTTTT. Protein product: CASSPLSSSGSTNEKLFF.